This TCR beta chain was identified during a study of cytotoxic CD8 clonotypes in ibrutinib-treated CLL. The wider study: Response sampling took place at median 12 months of treatment, range 6 to 36. The study recorded mean values of approximately 260,000 productive templates and approximately 90,000 productive rearrangements per sample. Study results and caveats: Public clonotypes, rarely seen, contracted or held steady on treatment.

Sequencing used immunoSEQ multiplex PCR; TCRdb keeps in-frame clones, though not all of them. The repertoire includes around 20,000 clones, around 75% of them detected once, and about 29% sits in the top ten. This clone was seen a handful of times. The antigen is not known. Sequences were derived from PBMCs, sampled after 24 months of ibrutinib treatment. The sequence derives from a human donor with chronic lymphocytic leukemia.

The CDR3 DNA is TGCGCCAGCAGACAATTTGTGACAGGGGGCGCGGGTAATGAAAAACTGTTTTTT. It specifies CASRQFVTGGAGNEKLFF. The chain combines TRBV4-1 with TRBJ1-4; 10 positions match TRBD1. The ends lost 6 bases at V and 4 bases at J; junction bases unmatched: 14. CDR3 length: 18 residues. Per germline, CDR1 MGHRA and CDR2 YSYEKL.